Listed below are T cell receptor beta chains from one sample, sequenced in a study of shared clonotypes between healthy human individuals. Libraries were prepared by immunoSEQ multiplex PCR; TCRdb keeps only in-frame clonotypes and omits some of them. Here the sample spans 1,500,000 or so clones, roughly 97% being singletons. The sequenced sample consisted of naive CD4+ T cells sorted from blood. The receptor set was obtained from a man in his thirties or forties in good health. The CDR3 runs from the conserved cysteine through the conserved F or W. The order of the fields is V gene, D gene, J gene, clone size, CDR3 DNA, CDR3 protein. A D gene is named only where the DNA matches it firmly. Part of the rows lack a size; the others show once, few, many or a class for expanded clones.

>TRBV7-9|.|TRBJ2-7|.
TGTGCCAGCAGCTTACAGACCTCCCCTAGCGAGCAGTACTTC
CASSLQTSPSEQYF
>TRBV13|TRBD1|TRBJ1-3|.
TGTGCCAGCAGCCATACAGGGGGTAGCGGAAACACCATATATTTT
CASSHTGGSGNTIYF
>TRBV10-2|.|TRBJ1-5|once
TGCGCCAGCAGTGATCAGGGACCCAATCAGCCCCAGCATTTT
CASSDQGPNQPQHF
>TRBV19|.|TRBJ1-2|.
TGTGCCACCACCCCCGCGGAGGGAGAATATGGCTACACCTTC
CATTPAEGEYGYTF
>TRBV19|.|TRBJ2-7|.
TGTGCCAGTAGTAGGGGCGGCAGAGCCTACGAGCAGTACTTC
CASSRGGRAYEQYF
>TRBV4-3|TRBD1|TRBJ1-5|.
TGCGCCAGCAGCCAAGTCCTTAGGACAGGGAATAGCAATCAGCCCCAGCATTTT
CASSQVLRTGNSNQPQHF
>TRBV19|.|TRBJ1-1|.
TGTGCCAGTAGTATGCCCGCGGCCACTGAAGCTTTCTTT
CASSMPAATEAFF
>TRBV2|TRBD2|TRBJ2-7|.
TGTGCCAGCAGTGAAGCGCTGAGCGGGAGTGTACCCTACGAGCAGTACTTC
CASSEALSGSVPYEQYF
>TRBV5-1|.|TRBJ2-1|.
TGCGCCAGCAGGGATACCCTGAGCTCCTACAATGAGCAGTTCTTC
CASRDTLSSYNEQFF
>TRBV7-9|TRBD2|TRBJ2-1|once
TGTGCCAGCAAGAGGACTAGCGGTTCTACCCACTACAATGAGCAGTTCTTC
CASKRTSGSTHYNEQFF
>TRBV7-6|.|TRBJ2-3|.
TGTGCCAGCAGCCTTATCCCCCATTTAGGGCAAGGGGATACGCAGTATTTT
CASSLIPHLGQGDTQYF
>TRBV5-1|.|TRBJ2-2|.
TGCGCCAGCAGCCGTATTGGGTCAGAGACCGGGGAGCTGTTTTTT
CASSRIGSETGELFF
>TRBV6-1|.|TRBJ1-4|.
TGTGCCAGCAGAGAGGGGTTCACTAATGAAAAACTGTTTTTT
CASREGFTNEKLFF
>TRBV28|TRBD1|TRBJ1-1|.
TGTGCCAGCAGAGGACAGGCCGCCACTGAAGCTTTCTTT
CASRGQAATEAFF
>TRBV11-2|TRBD1|TRBJ2-7|.
TGTGCCAGCAGTCTACGGCTCGGGACAGAGTTTTCCTACGAGCAGTACTTC
CASSLRLGTEFSYEQYF
>TRBV18|.|TRBJ2-7|.
TGTGCCAGCTCAGAAAACGGGAGACAGGGCCGCGAGCAGTACTTC
CASSENGRQGREQYF
>TRBV10-2|TRBD1|TRBJ1-5|.
TGCGCCAGCAGTGACCGACAGGGGTATAGCAATCAGCCCCAGCATTTT
CASSDRQGYSNQPQHF
>TRBV7-9|.|TRBJ2-7|.
TGTGCCAGCAGTTCTGGGGTCTACTCCTACGAGCAGTACTTC
CASSSGVYSYEQYF
>TRBV7-2|TRBD1|TRBJ2-7|.
TGTGCCAGCAGCCGGGACAGGGAATCTTACGAGCAGTACTTC
CASSRDRESYEQYF
>TRBV28|TRBD2|TRBJ2-1|.
TGTGCCAGCAGTTTAGAGCTTAGCGGGAGGGCCGACAATGAGCAGTTCTTC
CASSLELSGRADNEQFF